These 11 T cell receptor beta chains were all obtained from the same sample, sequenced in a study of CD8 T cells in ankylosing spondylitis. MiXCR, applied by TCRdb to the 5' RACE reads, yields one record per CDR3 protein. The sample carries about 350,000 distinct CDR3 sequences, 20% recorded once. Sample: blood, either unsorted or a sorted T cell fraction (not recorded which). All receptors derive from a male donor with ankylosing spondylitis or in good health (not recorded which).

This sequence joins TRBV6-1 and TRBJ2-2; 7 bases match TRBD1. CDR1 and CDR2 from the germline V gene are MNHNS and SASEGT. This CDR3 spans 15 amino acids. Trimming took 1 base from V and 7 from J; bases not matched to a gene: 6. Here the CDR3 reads CASSEGTGDSGELFF. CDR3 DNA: TGTGCCAGCAGTGAAGGGACAGGTGATAGCGGGGAGCTGTTTTTT.

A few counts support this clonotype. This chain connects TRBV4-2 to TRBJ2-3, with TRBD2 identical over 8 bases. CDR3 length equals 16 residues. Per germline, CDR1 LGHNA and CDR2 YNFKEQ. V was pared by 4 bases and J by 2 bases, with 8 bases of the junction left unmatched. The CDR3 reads CASSPLSGGSTDTQYF. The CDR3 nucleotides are TGTGCCAGCAGCCCCCTATCGGGGGGGTCCACAGATACGCAGTATTTT.

The CDR3 reads CASSNGYQETQYF. CDR3 coding DNA: TGTGCCAGCAGCAATGGGTACCAAGAGACCCAGTACTTC. This sequence joins TRBV11-3 and TRBJ2-5; no firm D call. This CDR3 region has 13 residues. Trimming shortened V by 5 bases and J by 0 bases, and 7 bases separated the two germline ends. Germline V gene sequence: CDR1 SGHNT, CDR2 YENEEA.

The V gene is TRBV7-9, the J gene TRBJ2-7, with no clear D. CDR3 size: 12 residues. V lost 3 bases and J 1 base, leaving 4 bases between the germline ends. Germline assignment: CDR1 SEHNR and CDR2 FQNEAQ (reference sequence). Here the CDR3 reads CASSFASYEQYF. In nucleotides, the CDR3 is TGTGCCAGCAGCTTCGCTTCCTACGAGCAGTACTTC.

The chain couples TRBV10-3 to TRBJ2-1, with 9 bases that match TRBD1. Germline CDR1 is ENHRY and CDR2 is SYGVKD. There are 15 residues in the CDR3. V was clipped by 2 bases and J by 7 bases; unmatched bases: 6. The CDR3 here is CAISEPGTGRNEQFF. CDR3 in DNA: TGTGCCATCAGTGAGCCCGGGACAGGGAGGAATGAGCAGTTCTTC.

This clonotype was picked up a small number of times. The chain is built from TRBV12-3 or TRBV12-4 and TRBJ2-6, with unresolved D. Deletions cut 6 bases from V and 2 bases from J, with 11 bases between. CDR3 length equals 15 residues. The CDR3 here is CASRLQLAGANVLTF. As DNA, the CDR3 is TGTGCCAGCAGACTACAGTTAGCTGGGGCCAACGTCCTGACTTTC.

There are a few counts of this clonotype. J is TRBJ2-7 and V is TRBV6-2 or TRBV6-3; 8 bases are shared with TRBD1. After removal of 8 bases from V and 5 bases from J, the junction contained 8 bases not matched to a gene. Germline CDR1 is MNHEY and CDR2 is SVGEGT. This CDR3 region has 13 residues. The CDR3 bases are TGTGCCAGCTTCACAGGGGGTCTCCACGAGCAGTACTTC. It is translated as CASFTGGLHEQYF.

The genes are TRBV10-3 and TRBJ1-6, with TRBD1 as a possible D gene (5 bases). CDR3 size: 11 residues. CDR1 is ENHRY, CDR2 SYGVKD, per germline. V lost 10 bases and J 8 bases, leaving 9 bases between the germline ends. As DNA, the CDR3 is TGTGCCACCGCGGGGGATTCACCCCTCCACTTT. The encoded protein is CATAGDSPLHF.

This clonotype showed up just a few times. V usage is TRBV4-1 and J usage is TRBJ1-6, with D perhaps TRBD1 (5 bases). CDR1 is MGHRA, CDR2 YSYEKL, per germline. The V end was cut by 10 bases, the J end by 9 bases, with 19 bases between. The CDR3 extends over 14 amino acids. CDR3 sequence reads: CATSATGLGSPLHF. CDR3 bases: TGCGCCACCTCAGCTACAGGCCTGGGTTCACCCCTCCACTTT.

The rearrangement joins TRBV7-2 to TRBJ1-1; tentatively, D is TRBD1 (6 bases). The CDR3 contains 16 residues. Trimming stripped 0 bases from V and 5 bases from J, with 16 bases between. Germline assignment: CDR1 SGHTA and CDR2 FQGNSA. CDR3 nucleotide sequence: TGTGCCAGCAGCTTAGCCTGGGTGGGGGGCTGGACTGAAGCTTTCTTT. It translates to CASSLAWVGGWTEAFF. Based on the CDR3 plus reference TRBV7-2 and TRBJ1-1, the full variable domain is GAGVSQSPSNKVTEKGKDVELRCDPISGHTALYWYRQSLGQGLEFLIYFQGNSAPDKSGLPSDRFSAERTGGSVSTLTIQRTQQEDSAVYLCASSLAWVGGWTEAFFGQGTRLTVV.

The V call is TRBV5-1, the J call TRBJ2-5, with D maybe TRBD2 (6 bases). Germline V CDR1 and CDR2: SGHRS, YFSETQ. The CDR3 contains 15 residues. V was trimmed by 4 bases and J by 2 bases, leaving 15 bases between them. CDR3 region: CASSEERLGQETQYF. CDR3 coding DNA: TGCGCCAGCAGCGAAGAAAGACTAGGGCAAGAGACCCAGTACTTC.